This T cell receptor beta chain was found in a study of blood T cell repertoires in COVID-19. Across the study: Some COVID-19 samples were acute and others convalescent; all came from the United States, Italy and Spain.

Original methodology: Reference gene primer amplification yielded estimated nucleated cell counts. The repertoire was sequenced with immunoSEQ multiplex PCR; TCRdb's copy has only in-frame clones and lacks some. V and J calls and clone size are copied from that table; D and trimming were computed from the DNA. The table lists over 250,000 clones, about 80% of them singletons, with approximately 4% in the top ten. Participants, roughly 18 to 90 years old, spanned fewer than 25 US areas. The germline gives CDR1 MNHEY, CDR2 SVGAGI. Trimming took off 8 bases at V and 4 bases at J, with 18 bases between the two ends. The CDR3 contains 15 residues.

The chain has TRBV6-5 and TRBJ1-3; no definite D call. Sequenced material: PBMCs or T cells enriched from blood (not recorded which). This sequence was found in a man aged 30 to 39 with acute COVID-19. CDR3 in amino acids: CASSDFRLPGNTIYF. Here the CDR3 DNA reads TGTGCCAGCTCGGACTTCCGTTTACCCGGAAACACCATATATTTT.